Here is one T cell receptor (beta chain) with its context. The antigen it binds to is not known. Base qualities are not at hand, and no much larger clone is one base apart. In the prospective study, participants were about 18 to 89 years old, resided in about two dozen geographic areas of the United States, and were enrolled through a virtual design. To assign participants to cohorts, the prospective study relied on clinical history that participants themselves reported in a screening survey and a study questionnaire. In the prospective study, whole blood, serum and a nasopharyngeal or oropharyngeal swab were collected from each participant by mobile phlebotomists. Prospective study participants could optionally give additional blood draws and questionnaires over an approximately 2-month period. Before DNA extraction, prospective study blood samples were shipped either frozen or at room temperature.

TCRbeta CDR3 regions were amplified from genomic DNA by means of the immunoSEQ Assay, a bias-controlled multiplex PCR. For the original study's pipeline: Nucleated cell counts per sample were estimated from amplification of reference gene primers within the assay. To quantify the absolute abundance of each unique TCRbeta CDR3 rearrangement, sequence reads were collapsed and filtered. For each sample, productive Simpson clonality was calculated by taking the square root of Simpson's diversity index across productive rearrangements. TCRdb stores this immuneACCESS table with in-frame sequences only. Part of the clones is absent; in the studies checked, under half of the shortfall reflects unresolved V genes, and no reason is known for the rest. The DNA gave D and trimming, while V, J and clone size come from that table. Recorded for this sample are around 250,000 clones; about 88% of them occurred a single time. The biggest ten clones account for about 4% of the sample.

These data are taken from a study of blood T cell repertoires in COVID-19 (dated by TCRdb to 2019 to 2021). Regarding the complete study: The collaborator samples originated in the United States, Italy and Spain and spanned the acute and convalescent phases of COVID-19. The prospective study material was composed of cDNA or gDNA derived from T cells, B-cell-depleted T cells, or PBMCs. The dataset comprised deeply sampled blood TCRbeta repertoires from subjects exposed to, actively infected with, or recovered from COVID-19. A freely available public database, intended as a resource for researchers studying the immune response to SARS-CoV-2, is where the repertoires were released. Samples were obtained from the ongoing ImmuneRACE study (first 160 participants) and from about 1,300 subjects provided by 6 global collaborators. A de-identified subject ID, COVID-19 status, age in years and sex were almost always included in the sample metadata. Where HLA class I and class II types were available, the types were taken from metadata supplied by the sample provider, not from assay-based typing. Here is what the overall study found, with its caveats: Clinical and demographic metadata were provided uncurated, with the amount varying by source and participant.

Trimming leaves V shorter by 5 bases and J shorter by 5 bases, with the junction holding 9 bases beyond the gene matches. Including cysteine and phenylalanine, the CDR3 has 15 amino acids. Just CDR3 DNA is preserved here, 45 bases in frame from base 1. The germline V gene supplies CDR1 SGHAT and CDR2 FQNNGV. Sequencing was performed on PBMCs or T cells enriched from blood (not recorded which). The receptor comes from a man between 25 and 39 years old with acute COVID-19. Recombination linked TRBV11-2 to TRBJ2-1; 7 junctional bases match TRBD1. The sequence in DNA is TGTGCCAGCAGCAGGCGACAGGGAGTTAACAATGAGCAGTTCTTC. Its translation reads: CASSRRQGVNNEQFF.